Below, 16 T cell receptor beta chains from the same sample are listed, as sequenced in a study of T cell repertoires in cytomegalovirus infection. TCRdb itself ran the reads through MiXCR, one entry per CDR3 protein. Seen here are approximately 76,000 distinct CDR3 sequences, more than 3.5% observed once, and the top ten hold less than 5%. Sequenced: PBMCs. Receptors were obtained from a human donor in good health (CMV status not recorded). Some clones in this sample may be carry-over from other donors' samples.

This clonotype was recorded at least ten times. Here the CDR3 DNA reads TGTGCCAGCAGCGACACAGGGTCCCCCTACAATGAGCAGTTCTTC. Protein product: CASSDTGSPYNEQFF. This chain connects TRBV7-3 to TRBJ2-1, with D possibly matching TRBD1 (6 bases). V shed 5 bases and J shed 2 bases, with 13 bases lying between them. The CDR3 is 15 residues long. Germline V gene sequence: CDR1 SGHTA, CDR2 FQGTGA.

There are many counts of this clonotype. V and J are TRBV12-3 or TRBV12-4 and TRBJ2-7, with a tentative D call TRBD2 (6 bases). CDR3 size: 13 residues. V lost 6 bases and J lost 11, with 20 bases in between. DNA of the CDR3: TGTGCCAGCAGAGCGCGGGGTGACCTGAAGGAGTACTTC. Protein sequence: CASRARGDLKEYF.

This clonotype was picked up many times. The chain is built from TRBV7-6 and TRBJ2-1; 7 positions match TRBD2. Germline V gene data show CDR1 as SGHVS and CDR2 as FNYEAQ. With V trimmed by 5 bases and J by 5 bases, 9 bases remained unmatched. The CDR3 length is 15 residues. CDR3 in amino acids: CASSGWSGTNNEQFF. CDR3 sequence (DNA): TGTGCCAGCAGCGGGTGGTCCGGGACTAACAATGAGCAGTTCTTC. Variable domain in full (rest from reference TRBV7-6 and TRBJ2-1): GAGVSQSPRYKVTKRGQDVALRCDPISGHVSLYWYRQALGQGPEFLTYFNYEAQQDKSGLPNDRFSAERPEGSISTLTIQRTEQRDSAMYRCASSGWSGTNNEQFFGPGTRLTVL.

The chain has TRBV6-2 or TRBV6-3 and TRBJ1-2, with unresolved D. Trimming shortened V by 6 bases and J by 2 bases, and 7 bases separated the two germline ends. The germline gives CDR1 MNHEY, CDR2 SVGEGT. This CDR3 contains 12 residues. Here the CDR3 DNA reads TGTGCCAGCAGCGGCGTCAACTATGGCTACACCTTC. Translating it yields CASSGVNYGYTF.

This clonotype was seen only a few times. This sequence joins TRBV28 and TRBJ1-5; D remains ambiguous. Trimming took off 6 bases at V and 6 bases at J, with 9 bases between the two ends. CDR1 and CDR2 (germline): MDHEN, SYDVKM. CDR3 length: 12 amino acids. CDR3 coding DNA: TGTGCCAGCAGCCGCCAGGCTCAGCCCCAGCATTTT. This sequence encodes CASSRQAQPQHF.

This clonotype was detected ten times or more. The gene calls are TRBV20-1 and TRBJ1-1, with D maybe TRBD1 (6 bases). This CDR3 has 13 amino acids. The ends were cut back, 5 bases at V and 4 bases at J, with 14 bases in the middle. Germline CDR1 is DFQATT and CDR2 is SNEGSKA (reference sequence). The CDR3 DNA is TGCAGTGCTGAGATGACAGGACTCACTGAAGCTTTCTTT. Protein product: CSAEMTGLTEAFF.

The table lists this clonotype with many counts. The CDR3 DNA reads TGTGCCAGCAGCTTAAGGGGCAGGGAATATACGCAGTATTTT. It specifies CASSLRGREYTQYF. The rearrangement uses TRBV7-2 and TRBJ2-3; D may be TRBD1 (5 bases). The CDR3 is 14 residues long. Germline lookup yields CDR1 SGHTA and CDR2 FQGNSA. V lost 2 bases and J 7 bases, leaving 13 bases between the germline ends.

The gene calls are TRBV6-2 or TRBV6-3 and TRBJ1-2; weak D call: TRBD1 (6 bases). Trimming took off 2 bases at V and 6 bases at J, with 10 bases between the two ends. Germline V lookup: CDR1 MNHEY, CDR2 SVGEGT. The CDR3 loop spans 13 amino acids. The CDR3: CASSYDRTHGYTF. The DNA of the CDR3 is TGTGCCAGCAGTTACGACAGGACCCATGGCTACACCTTC.

In its sample, this clonotype was seen many times. The gene calls are TRBV7-8 and TRBJ1-5, with TRBD1 matching 8 bases. V lost 5 bases and J lost 3; bases outside the gene matches: 6. The CDR3 length is 15 residues. Germline V gene lookup returns CDR1 SGHVS and CDR2 FQNEAQ. Here the CDR3 DNA reads TGTGCCAGCAGCCCCCGGACAGGGAACAATCAGCCCCAGCATTTT. Translating it yields CASSPRTGNNQPQHF.

This clonotype was seen repeatedly, ten times or more. The chain is built from TRBV27 and TRBJ2-1; D possibly corresponds to TRBD1 (5 bases). V dropped 7 bases and J dropped 5 bases, with 12 bases sitting between them. This CDR3 is built from 13 residues. From germline, CDR1 is MNHEY and CDR2 SMNVEV (reference sequence). CDR3 DNA sequence: TGTGCCAGCACCACCGACAGCCACAATGAGCAGTTCTTC. Translating gives CASTTDSHNEQFF.

This clonotype was seen repeatedly, ten times or more. The chain employs TRBV6-1 and TRBJ2-3, with D unclear. Trimming shortened V by 2 bases and J by 1 base, and 10 bases separated the two germline ends. Germline CDR1 is MNHNS and CDR2 is SASEGT. The CDR3 extends over 15 amino acids. CDR3 sequence (DNA): TGTGCCAGCAGTGAATTTGGTGACGGCACAGATACGCAGTATTTT. It is translated as CASSEFGDGTDTQYF.

The table lists this clonotype with many counts. The chain carries TRBV11-2 and TRBJ1-4; no firm D call. The CDR3 has 12 residues. The V gene lost 5 bases and the J gene lost 14 bases, with 15 bases spanning the gap. CDR1 and CDR2 from the germline V gene are SGHAT and FQNNGV. CDR3 in DNA: TGTGCCAGCAGCCCCACCAACAGAGGCCTGTTTTTT. Translated: CASSPTNRGLFF.

In its sample, this clonotype was seen many times. V usage is TRBV7-6 and J usage is TRBJ2-3; a weak D match, TRBD1 (6 bases). Germline-derived CDR1 and CDR2 are SGHVS and FNYEAQ. Trimming stripped 3 bases from V and 1 base from J, with 8 bases between. CDR3 length: 14 residues. This chain's CDR3 is CASSFRGRTDTQYF. The CDR3 DNA reads TGTGCCAGCAGCTTCAGGGGTCGCACAGATACGCAGTATTTT.

This clonotype was seen at least ten times. This chain uses TRBV12-3 or TRBV12-4 with TRBJ1-1, with TRBD1 matching over 10 bases. Unmatched junction bases numbered 0, after V lost 4 bases and J lost 1 base. This CDR3 has 14 residues. The CDR3 bases are TGTGCCAGCAGTTGGGACAGGGGGAACACTGAAGCTTTCTTT. Translated: CASSWDRGNTEAFF.

This clonotype was counted ten times or more. The J gene is TRBJ2-3, the V gene TRBV29-1; D remains unclear. The germline gives CDR1 SQVTM, CDR2 ANQGSEA. The CDR3 totals 14 residues. Trimming shortened V by 4 bases and J by 3 bases, and 14 bases separated the two germline ends. CDR3 nucleotide sequence: TGCAGCGTTGTGGGCTACCTGGGGACAGATACGCAGTATTTT. Its translation: CSVVGYLGTDTQYF.

This clonotype was seen many times. The chain joins TRBV19 to TRBJ1-5, with unresolved D. The CDR3 runs to 12 residues. The V end lost 3 bases, the J end lost 10 bases, and 10 bases lay between the germline ends. Per germline, CDR1 LNHDA and CDR2 SQIVND (reference sequence). The CDR3 protein is CASSIAGGPQHF. CDR3 DNA sequence: TGTGCCAGTAGTATTGCAGGTGGCCCCCAGCATTTT.